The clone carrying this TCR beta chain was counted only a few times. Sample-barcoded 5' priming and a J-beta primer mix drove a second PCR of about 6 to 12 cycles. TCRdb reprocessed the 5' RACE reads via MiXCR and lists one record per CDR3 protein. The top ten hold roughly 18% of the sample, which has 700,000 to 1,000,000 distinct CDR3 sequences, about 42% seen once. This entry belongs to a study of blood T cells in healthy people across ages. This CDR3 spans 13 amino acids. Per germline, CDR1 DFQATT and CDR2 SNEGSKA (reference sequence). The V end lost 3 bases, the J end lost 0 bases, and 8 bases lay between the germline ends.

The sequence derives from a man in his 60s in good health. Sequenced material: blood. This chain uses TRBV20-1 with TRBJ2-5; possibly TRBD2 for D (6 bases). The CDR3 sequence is CSASWTNQETQYF. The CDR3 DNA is TGCAGTGCTAGCTGGACTAACCAAGAGACCCAGTACTTC.